This TCR beta chain was sequenced in a study of T cells of healthy individuals. TCRdb independently ran MiXCR on the 5' RACE reads; one entry per CDR3 protein. The sample records around 83,000 distinct CDR3 sequences, roughly 5.1% being singletons. This clonotype was seen many times. The sequence was collected from a female donor in good health.

The CDR3 reads CSVVLRGELETQYF. The DNA of the CDR3 is TGCAGCGTCGTTCTGAGGGGGGAGTTGGAGACCCAGTACTTC. The rearrangement uses TRBV29-1 and TRBJ2-5, with D perhaps matching TRBD1 or TRBD2 (6 bases each). From germline, CDR1 is SQVTM and CDR2 ANQGSEA. The CDR3 spans 14 residues. Trimming cost V 6 bases and J 5 bases, with 19 bases left between them.